This paragraph reports one T cell receptor (beta chain). Its antigen remains unknown. This sample is part of a study of T cells in Graves' hyperthyroidism and ophthalmopathy. Across the whole study: Blood from the periphery was taken at initial diagnosis, before any treatment.

Amplification of TCR beta CDR3 regions used RNA as the template. The study used the HTBI primer set for a first-round RT-PCR of the TCR CDR3. In TCRdb, the multiplex PCR reads were re-called with MiXCR into one record per CDR3 protein. The table has about 590,000 distinct CDR3 sequences, approximately 15% seen once. This CDR3 has 13 residues. Germline V gives CDR1 SQVTM, CDR2 ANQGSEA. Trimming pared 4 bases from V and 2 bases from J, leaving 12 bases between. Study outcomes and limitations: Ophthalmopathy was told apart from stable hyperthyroidism by a 13 V-J model. Model output signaled ophthalmopathy a median roughly 6.5 months ahead of onset.

In patients aged 18 to 65, hyperthyroidism was newly diagnosed, with duration under 2 months. Sequenced input: blood. This chain connects TRBV29-1 to TRBJ2-7; a weak D match, TRBD2 (6 bases). This TCR derives from a woman in her 30s with Graves' hyperthyroidism. CDR3 nucleotides: TGCAGCGTTGCGGCGGGATCTGCCTACGAGCAGTACTTC. Encoded protein: CSVAAGSAYEQYF.